These 10 T cell receptor beta chains share one sample of origin, sequenced in a study of vaccination and CD4 T cells after COVID-19. Oncomine TCR Beta short-read sequencing was applied to DNA from cultured CD4+ T cells. TCRdb re-called the PCR reads with MiXCR, one entry per CDR3 protein. The table shows over 6,500 distinct CDR3 sequences, with roughly 19% occurring only once. Their antigens remain unidentified. Treatment reported: roughly 11-day PBMC culture with coronavirus spike peptide pools or control peptides (ViraFEST assay). The sample was CD4+ T cells from blood, cultured in vitro, taken after SARS-CoV-2 vaccination. The source of these receptors is a human donor who had recovered from COVID-19.

This clonotype was seen only a few times. The chain is built from TRBV25-1 and TRBJ2-7; D possibly corresponds to TRBD1 (5 bases). The germline CDR1 and CDR2 sequences are MGHDK and SYGVNS. The CDR3 has 12 residues. Trimming shortened V by 7 bases and J by 5 bases, and 12 bases separated the two germline ends. The CDR3 sequence is CASIQGTHEQYF. Written as DNA, the CDR3 is TGTGCCAGCATTCAGGGTACCCACGAGCAGTACTTC.

This sequence joins TRBV19 and TRBJ1-5; maybe TRBD1 (5 bases). This CDR3 contains 15 residues. The ends were cut back, 5 bases at V and 6 bases at J, with 17 bases in the middle. Germline CDR1 LNHDA, CDR2 SQIVND (reference sequence). The DNA of the CDR3 is TGTGCCAGTAGTTCCCACAGGAGTGGCGGTCAGCCCCAGCATTTT. Its translation: CASSSHRSGGQPQHF.

The chain links TRBV6-5 to TRBJ1-3; the match to TRBD1 covers 8 bases. This CDR3 has 16 residues. With V trimmed by 2 bases and J by 0 bases, 3 bases remained unmatched. Looked up from germline, CDR1 is MNHEY and CDR2 is SVGAGI. This CDR3 is CASSYGQGSSGNTIYF. As DNA, the CDR3 is TGTGCCAGCAGTTACGGACAGGGCAGCTCTGGAAACACCATATATTTT.

By proportion, this clonotype is medium-sized. The V and J genes are TRBV7-9 and TRBJ2-3, with TRBD2 identical over 8 bases. Germline values: CDR1 SEHNR, CDR2 FQNEAQ (reference sequence). With 7 bases clipped from V and 1 base from J, the junction kept 4 bases outside the gene matches. The CDR3 has 14 residues. CDR3 sequence (DNA): TGTGCCAGCACTACGCGGGGGGGCACAGATACGCAGTATTTT. Translating gives CASTTRGGTDTQYF.

In its sample, this clonotype ranks as medium-sized (0.01 to 0.1%). The chain has TRBV24-1 and TRBJ2-3, with no clear D. This CDR3 is 16 amino acids long. Trimming cost V 2 bases and J 0 bases, with 11 bases left between them. Germline CDR1 reads KGHDR; CDR2 reads SFDVKD. The CDR3 is CATSDSARASTDTQYF. For the CDR3, the DNA is TGTGCCACCAGTGATTCAGCCAGAGCCAGCACAGATACGCAGTATTTT.

The V call is TRBV5-1, the J call TRBJ2-7; 10 bases match TRBD2. CDR1 is SGHRS and CDR2 is YFSETQ in the germline V gene. This CDR3 spans 15 amino acids. Unmatched junction bases numbered 3, after V lost 0 bases and J lost 3 bases. The CDR3: CASSLGTSGNYEQYF. The CDR3 nucleotides are TGCGCCAGCAGCTTGGGGACTAGCGGAAACTACGAGCAGTACTTC. The whole variable domain, remainder taken from reference TRBV5-1 and TRBJ2-7, is KAGVTQTPRYLIKTRGQQVTLSCSPISGHRSVSWYQQTPGQGLQFLFEYFSETQRNKGNFPGRFSGRQFSNSRSEMNVSTLELGDSALYLCASSLGTSGNYEQYFGPGTRLTVT.

In its sample, this clonotype was seen a few times. The V gene is TRBV5-1, the J gene TRBJ2-3, with 10 bases that match TRBD1. The CDR3 contains 14 residues. Germline V lookup: CDR1 SGHRS, CDR2 YFSETQ. J was trimmed by 4 bases and V by 2 bases; bases with no gene match: 1. The CDR3 sequence is CASSFGQGADTQYF. The DNA for the CDR3 is TGCGCCAGCAGCTTTGGACAGGGGGCAGATACGCAGTATTTT.

This chain uses TRBV5-4 with TRBJ1-2; maybe TRBD1 (6 bases). The germline V gene has CDR1 SGHNT and CDR2 YYREEE (reference sequence). The CDR3 spans 14 residues. V lost 4 bases to trimming and J lost 4 bases, with 14 bases between them. The CDR3 sequence is CASSGRDTVYGYTF. CDR3 coding DNA: TGTGCCAGCAGCGGCCGGGACACCGTCTATGGCTACACCTTC.

The gene calls are TRBV15 and TRBJ2-2, with TRBD1 matching over 8 bases. The CDR3 length is 16 residues. The germline CDR1 and CDR2 sequences are LNHNV and YYDKDF (reference sequence). With V trimmed by 1 base and J by 7 bases, 8 bases remained unmatched. CDR3 protein: CATSRAGQADIGELFF. In nucleotides, the CDR3 is TGTGCCACCAGCAGAGCGGGACAGGCGGATATCGGGGAGCTGTTTTTT.

This clonotype has only a few counts. The CDR3 protein is CASSLLERSGGATDTQYF. CDR3 DNA sequence: TGTGCCAGCAGCTTGTTAGAACGAAGCGGGGGGGCCACAGATACGCAGTATTTT. This chain links TRBV5-4 with TRBJ2-3, with 10 positions matching TRBD2. CDR3 size: 18 residues. V gave up 1 base and J gave up 2 bases; unmatched junction bases: 10. Germline-derived CDR1 and CDR2 are SGHNT and YYREEE (reference sequence). The full variable domain, in which reference TRBV5-4 and TRBJ2-3 provide the parts outside the CDR3, is ETGVTQSPTHLIKTRGQQVTLRCSSQSGHNTVSWYQQALGQGPQFIFQYYREEENGRGNFPPRFSGLQFPNYSSELNVNALELDDSALYLCASSLLERSGGATDTQYFGPGTRLTVL.